The 9 T cell receptor beta chains below all came from one sample that was sequenced in a study of blood T cells in healthy people across ages. A second about 7 to 11 cycle PCR used barcoded and J-beta primers. Each CDR3 protein is one row after TCRdb ran MiXCR on the 5' RACE reads. The sample comprises some 560,000 distinct CDR3 sequences, about 27% of which are singletons, and approximately 4% rests with the top ten. This same sample was also part of a study on T cells of mothers and their children.

Sequences were obtained from blood. The receptors stem from a boy aged 2 to 9 in good health.

CDR3 bases: TGTGCCAGCAGCCGGGAGGGGACTGAAGCTTTCTTT. It is translated as CASSREGTEAFF. This chain links TRBV3-1 with TRBJ1-1; D is possibly TRBD1 (5 bases). Germline CDR1 and CDR2: LGHDT and YNNKEL (reference sequence). The CDR3 sequence is 12 residues long. Trimming removed 4 bases at V and 5 bases at J, with 8 bases between.

The chain is built from TRBV7-2 and TRBJ1-2; D is possibly TRBD1 (5 bases). The CDR3 has 14 amino acids. Germline CDR1 SGHTA, CDR2 FQGNSA. V was cut by 5 bases and J by 2 bases, with 12 bases left in between. CDR3 amino acids: CASSATDTNYGYTF. The CDR3 DNA reads as TGTGCCAGCAGCGCGACGGACACAAACTATGGCTACACCTTC.

The rearrangement uses TRBV7-9 and TRBJ2-5; TRBD1 is a possible D gene (6 bases). The CDR3 spans 14 residues. Germline CDR1 and CDR2: SEHNR and FQNEAQ (reference sequence). Trimming cost V 5 bases and J 5 bases, with 15 bases left between them. The CDR3 sequence is CASSRPGAGETQYF. The CDR3 DNA is TGTGCCAGCAGCAGACCAGGGGCTGGCGAGACCCAGTACTTC.

This clonotype was recorded a few times. The chain employs TRBV20-1 and TRBJ2-5; D is tentatively TRBD1 or TRBD2 (6 bases each). The V end lost 0 bases, the J end lost 5 bases, and 13 bases lay between the germline ends. The CDR3 is 14 amino acids. From germline, CDR1 is DFQATT and CDR2 SNEGSKA (reference sequence). The CDR3 is CSARDVGGLETQYF. The CDR3, as DNA: TGCAGTGCTAGAGATGTGGGGGGCCTGGAGACCCAGTACTTC.

This clonotype was observed a few times. The rearrangement joins TRBV7-9 to TRBJ2-7; no clear D. The V gene's germline CDR1 is SEHNR and CDR2 FQNEAQ (reference sequence). The CDR3 contains 12 residues. Trimming took off 1 base at V and 4 bases at J, with 5 bases between the two ends. DNA for the CDR3: TGTGCCAGCAGCTTAGTGAGGTACGAGCAGTACTTC. Its protein is CASSLVRYEQYF.

The CDR3 DNA reads TGTGCCAGCAGCTTCAGCGGGAGGGTGTACGAGACCCAGTACTTC. This translates into CASSFSGRVYETQYF. V and J are TRBV7-2 and TRBJ2-5, with 10 nucleotides matching TRBD2. Germline V gene lookup returns CDR1 SGHTA and CDR2 FQGNSA. J lost 5 bases, V lost 3 bases, and 6 bases had no gene match. This CDR3 contains 15 residues.

J is TRBJ2-5 and V is TRBV10-3; D is unresolved. Germline loops: CDR1 ENHRY, CDR2 SYGVKD. Trimming cost V 0 bases and J 1 base, with 6 bases left between them. This CDR3 is built from 14 residues. The DNA of the CDR3 is TGTGCCATCAGTGAGTCTCTGATCCAAGAGACCCAGTACTTC. It specifies CAISESLIQETQYF.

CDR3 DNA sequence: TGTGCCAGCAGCAGCCGGGGTGCTAGCGGGAGGCCCTTACAAGAGACCCAGTACTTC. Translating gives CASSSRGASGRPLQETQYF. V gene TRBV21-1 combines with J gene TRBJ2-5; the table calls TRBD2, which could not be checked here. TRBV21-1 is a documented pseudogene. This CDR3 spans 19 amino acids.

This chain uses TRBV10-3 with TRBJ2-1, with TRBD2 identical over 7 bases. The CDR3 has 16 amino acids. The ends lost 4 bases at V and 2 bases at J; junction bases unmatched: 8. The germline CDR1 and CDR2 sequences are ENHRY and SYGVKD. DNA of the CDR3: TGTGCCATCAGTGCTATCGCAGGGACTACCTACAATGAGCAGTTCTTC. This translates into CAISAIAGTTYNEQFF.